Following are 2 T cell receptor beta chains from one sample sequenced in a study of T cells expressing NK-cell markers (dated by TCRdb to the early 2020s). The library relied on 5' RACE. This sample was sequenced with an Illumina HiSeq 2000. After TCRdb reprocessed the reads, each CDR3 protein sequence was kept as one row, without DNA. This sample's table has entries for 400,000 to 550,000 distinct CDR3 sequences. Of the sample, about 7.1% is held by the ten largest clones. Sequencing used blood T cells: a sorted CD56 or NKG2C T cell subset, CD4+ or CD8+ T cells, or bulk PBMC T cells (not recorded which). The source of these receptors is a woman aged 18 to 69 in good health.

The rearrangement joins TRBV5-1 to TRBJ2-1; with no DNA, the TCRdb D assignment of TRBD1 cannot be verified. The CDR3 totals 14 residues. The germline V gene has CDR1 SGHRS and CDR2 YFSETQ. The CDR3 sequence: CASNVGQVTNEQFF. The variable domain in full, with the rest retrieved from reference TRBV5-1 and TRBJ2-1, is KAGVTQTPRYLIKTRGQQVTLSCSPISGHRSVSWYQQTPGQGLQFLFEYFSETQRNKGNFPGRFSGRQFSNSRSEMNVSTLELGDSALYLCASNVGQVTNEQFFGPGTRLTVL.

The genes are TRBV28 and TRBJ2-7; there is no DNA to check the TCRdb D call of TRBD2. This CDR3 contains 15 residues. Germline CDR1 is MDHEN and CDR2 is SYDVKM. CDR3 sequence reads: CASSLSTGLLYEQYF.